A selection of T cell receptor beta chains follows, all from one sample in a study of blood T cell repertoires in COVID-19. Profiled with immunoSEQ multiplex PCR; TCRdb holds only in-frame clones, not every one. Counted here are approximately 390,000 clones, almost 90% occurring once; the ten biggest clones make up roughly 6.8%. The source material was peripheral blood. The receptor set was obtained from a man younger than 35 with active or convalescent COVID-19. Both conserved end residues are part of each CDR3. The D gene is left open where the match is weak. Clone size, where shown, is once, few, many, or a class for clones that have expanded.

V gene	clone size	J gene	D gene	CDR3 length	CDR3 protein	CDR3 DNA
TRBV19	once	TRBJ1-5	TRBD1	16	CASRSAGQHSNQPQHF	TGTGCCAGTAGGAGTGCGGGACAGCATAGCAATCAGCCCCAGCATTTT
TRBV19	-	TRBJ1-5	TRBD1	17	CASSHSPTGGPNQPQHF	TGTGCCAGTAGCCACAGTCCGACAGGGGGCCCCAATCAGCCCCAGCATTTT
TRBV4-1	few	TRBJ1-6	-	15	CASSQVGPRGSPLHF	TGCGCCAGCAGCCAAGTGGGTCCCAGGGGTTCACCCCTCCACTTT
TRBV7-8	-	TRBJ1-3	-	15	CASSLGGGDGNTIYF	TGTGCCAGCAGCTTAGGGGGGGGCGATGGAAACACCATATATTTT
TRBV19	-	TRBJ1-4	-	16	CASSIPGGPSNEKLFF	TGTGCCAGTAGTATTCCGGGGGGCCCGTCTAATGAAAAACTGTTTTTT
TRBV2	-	TRBJ2-1	TRBD2	15	CASRPGTSGYNEQFF	TGTGCCAGCAGACCCGGGACTAGCGGGTACAATGAGCAGTTCTTC
TRBV6-5	few	TRBJ2-7	TRBD1	14	CASSYSTGAYEQYF	TGTGCCAGCAGTTACTCTACAGGGGCCTACGAGCAGTACTTC
TRBV9	-	TRBJ2-1	TRBD2	15	CASTEGGRTYNEQFF	TGTGCCAGCACCGAAGGCGGGAGGACGTACAATGAGCAGTTCTTC
TRBV10-3	-	TRBJ1-2	-	14	CAISVGGAPSGYTF	TGTGCCATCAGTGTAGGCGGGGCTCCGAGCGGCTACACCTTC
TRBV19	-	TRBJ2-7	-	15	CASSWRRGSSYEQYF	TGTGCCAGTAGCTGGAGGCGCGGCAGCTCCTACGAGCAGTACTTC
TRBV19	-	TRBJ2-7	TRBD1	14	CASSIDRATYEQYF	TGTGCCAGTAGTATTGACAGGGCCACCTACGAGCAGTACTTC
TRBV12-3/TRBV12-4	-	TRBJ2-7	TRBD2	13	CASSRGLAYEQYF	TGTGCCAGCAGTCGAGGACTAGCGTACGAGCAGTACTTC
TRBV7-9	few	TRBJ2-7	TRBD2	17	CASSSTEAGGSSYEQYF	TGTGCCAGCAGCTCCACGGAAGCGGGAGGGAGCTCCTACGAGCAGTACTTC
TRBV2	-	TRBJ1-5	TRBD1	15	CASGQGINSNQPQHF	TGTGCCAGCGGACAGGGGATTAATAGCAATCAGCCCCAGCATTTT
TRBV28	few	TRBJ1-5	-	15	CASSLVGGASQPQHF	TGTGCCAGCAGTTTAGTAGGGGGGGCTAGTCAGCCCCAGCATTTT
TRBV3-1/TRBV3-2	-	TRBJ2-1	TRBD2	17	CASSQRLAGLGLNEQFF	TGTGCCAGCAGCCAAAGACTAGCGGGGCTGGGTCTCAATGAGCAGTTCTTC
TRBV11-3	-	TRBJ2-7	-	12	CASSWERGEQYF	TGTGCCAGCAGCTGGGAGAGGGGGGAGCAGTACTTC
TRBV2	-	TRBJ2-2	TRBD2	16	CASRPLAGVYAGELFF	TGTGCCAGCAGGCCCTTGGCGGGAGTTTATGCCGGGGAGCTGTTTTTT
TRBV19	-	TRBJ1-2	-	15	CASTPTGRGDYGYTF	TGTGCCAGTACCCCGACGGGTCGCGGTGACTATGGCTACACCTTC
TRBV5-1	-	TRBJ2-7	TRBD1	13	CASSWDRSYEQYF	TGCGCCAGCAGCTGGGACAGAAGCTACGAGCAGTACTTC
TRBV6-6	-	TRBJ2-1	TRBD2	14	CASSKGTSDNEQFF	TGTGCCAGCAGTAAAGGGACTAGCGACAATGAGCAGTTCTTC
TRBV6-2/TRBV6-3	-	TRBJ1-2	-	15	CASSYSWQDSWGYTF	TGTGCCAGCAGTTACTCCTGGCAGGACAGTTGGGGCTACACCTTC
TRBV2	-	TRBJ1-4	-	14	CASSEVGGWEKLFF	TGTGCCAGCAGTGAAGTAGGCGGTTGGGAAAAACTGTTTTTT
TRBV4-3	-	TRBJ2-4	TRBD1	15	CASSPGRDSQNIQYF	TGCGCCAGCAGCCCGGGAAGGGACAGCCAAAACATTCAGTACTTC
TRBV10-3	-	TRBJ2-3	-	11	CAARDTDTQYF	TGTGCCGCCAGGGACACAGATACGCAGTATTTT
TRBV4-1	-	TRBJ2-2	TRBD2	15	CASSQLAGNTGELFF	TGCGCCAGCAGCCAACTAGCGGGAAACACCGGGGAGCTGTTTTTT
TRBV11-2	-	TRBJ1-4	TRBD1	15	CASSFNRGANEKLFF	TGTGCCAGCAGCTTTAACAGGGGGGCTAATGAAAAACTGTTTTTT
TRBV28	-	TRBJ1-5	TRBD1	15	CASSDNTGGIQPQHF	TGTGCCAGCAGTGATAATACAGGGGGCATTCAGCCCCAGCATTTT
TRBV6-2/TRBV6-3	-	TRBJ2-7	-	15	CASSYGQPGSYEQYF	TGTGCCAGCAGTTACGGGCAGCCAGGAAGTTACGAGCAGTACTTC
TRBV7-3	-	TRBJ1-1	-	13	CASSRQMNTEAFF	TGTGCCAGCAGCCGACAGATGAACACTGAAGCTTTCTTT
TRBV5-1	-	TRBJ2-1	-	15	CASSLAYPPENEQFF	TGCGCCAGCAGCTTAGCCTACCCTCCTGAGAATGAGCAGTTCTTC
TRBV2	-	TRBJ2-5	-	14	CASGFPGSGETQYF	TGTGCCAGCGGGTTTCCAGGGAGCGGGGAGACCCAGTACTTC
TRBV27	-	TRBJ2-7	-	15	CASSSSRGGAYEQYF	TGTGCCAGCAGTTCTAGTAGGGGGGGTGCCTACGAGCAGTACTTC
TRBV7-2	-	TRBJ1-6	TRBD1	17	CASSPWTGSSYNSPLHF	TGTGCCAGCAGCCCCTGGACAGGGAGCTCCTATAATTCACCCCTCCACTTT
TRBV9	-	TRBJ2-7	TRBD2	17	CASSVARASGSLDEQYF	TGTGCCAGCAGCGTAGCGAGGGCTAGCGGGAGTTTGGACGAGCAGTACTTC
TRBV5-5	-	TRBJ1-2	TRBD1	14	CASSENSGGYGYTF	TGTGCCAGCAGCGAAAACTCAGGGGGCTATGGCTACACCTTC
TRBV27	-	TRBJ1-6	-	13	CASSLGASYTLHF	TGTGCCAGCAGTCTTGGGGCCTCTTATACCCTCCACTTT
TRBV7-2	-	TRBJ2-1	TRBD2	18	CASSFGASGRKYYNEQFF	TGTGCCAGCAGCTTTGGGGCTAGCGGGAGGAAATACTACAATGAGCAGTTCTTC
TRBV28	-	TRBJ2-7	TRBD2	15	CASTPVGGGIREQYF	TGTGCCAGCACCCCGGTTGGGGGGGGAATTCGGGAGCAGTACTTC
TRBV6-1	-	TRBJ2-2	-	15	CASSEFQEDTGELFF	TGTGCCAGCAGTGAATTTCAGGAAGACACCGGGGAGCTGTTTTTT
TRBV6-5	-	TRBJ2-1	TRBD2	14	CASSRSGILNEQFF	TGTGCCAGCAGTCGGAGCGGGATTTTGAATGAGCAGTTCTTC
TRBV7-2	-	TRBJ1-3	-	14	CASSPDKYGNTIYF	TGTGCCAGCAGCCCGGACAAGTATGGAAACACCATATATTTT
TRBV4-3	-	TRBJ2-1	TRBD1	15	CASSSGTGTYNEQFF	TGCGCCAGCAGCTCCGGGACAGGTACCTACAATGAGCAGTTCTTC
TRBV14	few	TRBJ2-7	-	15	CASSPPHRPPYEQYF	TGTGCCAGCAGCCCACCTCACAGGCCACCCTACGAGCAGTACTTC
TRBV7-3	-	TRBJ2-1	-	13	CASSLTGANEQFF	TGTGCCAGCAGCTTAACGGGGGCCAATGAGCAGTTCTTC
TRBV5-1	-	TRBJ1-1	-	13	CASSLEDSQLAFF	TGCGCCAGCAGCTTGGAGGACAGCCAATTGGCTTTCTTT
TRBV5-6	few	TRBJ1-6	TRBD1	16	CASSRDRGITSSPLHF	TGTGCCAGCAGCCGAGACAGGGGGATAACAAGTTCACCCCTCCACTTT
TRBV7-3	-	TRBJ2-1	TRBD2	14	CASSPWAGGNEQFF	TGTGCCAGCAGCCCCTGGGCGGGAGGCAATGAGCAGTTCTTC